The 11 T cell receptor beta chains listed next were all sequenced from one sample in a study of breast tumors, draining lymph nodes, adjacent tissues. The lymph nodes were axillary draining lymph nodes from breast cancer patients. TCRdb recomputed calls from the multiplex PCR reads with MiXCR, one row per CDR3 protein. The table includes more than 100,000 distinct CDR3 sequences, approximately 20% detected once. Sequencing was performed on axillary lymph node tissue. These receptors all stem from a female donor with breast cancer. Some clones in this sample may be carry-over from other donors' samples.

Note on this clonotype: It is likely a read error, because the conserved phenylalanine at the end of the CDR3 is missing. No DNA is shown, since the ends of the CDR3 on it are uncertain; the CDR3 is the one TCRdb lists. The chain is built from TRBV28 and TRBJ2-1; the table's D call, TRBD2, was not checked against the DNA. From its first to its last residue, the CDR3 has 15 amino acids. Germline V gene data show CDR1 as MDHEN and CDR2 as SYDVKM. This CDR3 reads CASSLGGRSGYTFGS.

This clonotype was observed at least ten times. CDR3 nucleotide sequence: TGTGCCAGCAGCACCCGACAGGGGCAGACCCAGTACTTC. Translated: CASSTRQGQTQYF. The J gene is TRBJ2-5, the V gene TRBV7-9; 8 bases match TRBD1. This CDR3 has 13 amino acids. Germline CDR1 SEHNR, CDR2 FQNEAQ (reference sequence). Trimming cost V 5 bases and J 6 bases; bases outside gene matches: 5.

Notes on this clonotype: One base away lies a much larger clone, so this may be a sequencing read error. This chain connects TRBV6-2 or TRBV6-3 to TRBJ2-7, with 8 bases aligning to TRBD1. CDR3 length equals 15 residues. Germline V gene sequence: CDR1 MNHEY, CDR2 SVGEGT. CDR3 nucleotides: TGTACCAGCAGAGAGACCGGGACAGGTACCTACGAGCAGTACTTC. Protein: CTSRETGTGTYEQYF.

The table lists this clonotype with many counts. The chain uses TRBV7-9 and TRBJ2-1; a weak D match, TRBD1 (5 bases). The CDR3 runs 14 residues. Germline V gives CDR1 SEHNR, CDR2 FQNEAQ (reference sequence). Trimming cost V 6 bases and J 3 bases, with 12 bases left between them. CDR3 loop: CASRGSQGYNEQFF. CDR3 DNA: TGTGCCAGCAGGGGTAGTCAGGGCTACAATGAGCAGTTCTTC.

The V and J genes are TRBV28 and TRBJ2-7, with 10 bases matching TRBD1. V lost 5 bases to trimming and J lost 4 bases; unmatched junction nucleotides: 5. The germline V gene has CDR1 MDHEN and CDR2 SYDVKM. This CDR3 spans 14 amino acids. CDR3 DNA sequence: TGTGCCAGCAGTGACGGGGGACAGGGGTACGAGCAGTACTTC. Translated: CASSDGGQGYEQYF.

At least ten counts were recorded for this clonotype. The chain combines TRBV3-1 with TRBJ2-7; a possible D gene is TRBD2 (6 bases). CDR1 is LGHDT and CDR2 is YNNKEL in the germline V gene (reference sequence). CDR3 length: 15 residues. V was shortened by 1 base and J by 3 bases, with 13 bases between the two germline ends. The CDR3 region is CASSQAPGLNYEQYF. CDR3 coding DNA: TGTGCCAGCAGCCAAGCACCGGGACTGAACTACGAGCAGTACTTC.

This clonotype was seen at least ten times. The genes are TRBV20-1 and TRBJ2-3; TRBD2 is a possible D gene (6 bases). The CDR3 has 14 amino acids. The V end was cut by 1 base, the J end by 2 bases, with 10 bases between. Germline V gene data show CDR1 as DFQATT and CDR2 as SNEGSKA (reference sequence). CDR3 loop: CSARGSGSTDTQYF. CDR3 DNA sequence: TGCAGTGCTAGAGGCAGCGGGTCCACAGATACGCAGTATTTT.

In its sample, this clonotype was seen a few times. The chain carries TRBV6-2 or TRBV6-3 and TRBJ2-2; TRBD1 agrees at 7 bases. The CDR3 is 17 amino acids. The V and J ends lost 7 bases and 6 bases, in that order; junction bases with no gene match: 17. The germline V gene encodes CDR1 MNHEY and CDR2 SVGEGT. CDR3 nucleotides: TGTGCCAGCAAGGCCAATTCCGGGACAGTGAGGCCCGGGGAGCTGTTTTTT. It encodes CASKANSGTVRPGELFF.

The table lists this clonotype with many counts. The V gene is TRBV9, the J gene TRBJ2-7, with a possible D match to TRBD2 (5 bases). V lost 0 bases and J lost 2, with 9 bases in between. CDR3 size: 14 residues. Looked up from germline, CDR1 is SGDLS and CDR2 is YYNGEE. CDR3 sequence (DNA): TGTGCCAGCAGCGTAGGGGGAGACACCTACGAGCAGTACTTC. It codes for CASSVGGDTYEQYF.

In this sample, this clonotype turned up a few times. A much larger clone lies a single base off, so this may be a read error. The chain is built from TRBV20-1 and TRBJ1-3; D unclear. The CDR3 runs 12 residues. From germline, CDR1 is DFQATT and CDR2 SNEGSKA (reference sequence). For the CDR3, the DNA is TGCAGTGCCCCATTTTCTGGAGACACCATATATTTT. This translates into CSAPFSGDTIYF.

On this clonotype: A much larger clone is a single base away; this may be a read error. The rearrangement joins TRBV30 to TRBJ1-2; the match to TRBD1 covers 7 bases. This CDR3 comprises 16 residues. The germline CDR1 and CDR2 sequences are GTSNPN and SVGIG (reference sequence). DNA for the CDR3: TGTGCCTGGAGAAATTGGCGACGACAGGGTTTCTATGGCTGCACCTTC. It encodes CAWRNWRRQGFYGCTF.